A single sample is the source of the 23 T cell receptor beta chains below, sequenced in a study of beta chain features in type 1 diabetes. The study reverse transcribed the entire isolated RNA, so it sequenced expressed TCRB transcripts. TCRdb's table, derived via immunoSEQ multiplex PCR, lists solely in-frame clones and lacks some. The profile shows about 410,000 clones, roughly 14% of them singletons. Material: naive CD4+ T cells from blood. The origin of the receptors is a man aged 25 to 40 in good health.

The rearrangement links TRBV30 to TRBJ1-5, with D unclear. The CDR3 consists of 16 residues. V was shortened by 0 bases and J by 3 bases, with 15 bases between the two germline ends. Germline V gene lookup returns CDR1 GTSNPN and CDR2 SVGIG (reference sequence). CDR3 region: CAWSVPQRRVNQPQHF. For the CDR3, the DNA is TGTGCCTGGAGTGTACCCCAACGTCGAGTCAATCAGCCCCAGCATTTT.

V usage is TRBV29-1 and J usage is TRBJ1-6, with TRBD1 as a possible D gene (6 bases). The CDR3 loop spans 13 amino acids. CDR1 and CDR2 (germline): SQVTM, ANQGSEA. Trimming removed 7 bases from V and 9 bases from J, with 16 bases in between. The CDR3 DNA follows: TGCAGCGGCGCAAGGGGGGTTGGTTCACCCCTCCACTTT. Translation gives CSGARGVGSPLHF.

The chain combines TRBV4-3 with TRBJ2-7; tentatively, D is TRBD2 (5 bases). Trimming cost V 1 base and J 2 bases, with 12 bases left between them. CDR1 LGHNA and CDR2 YSLEER come from the germline V gene. The CDR3 contains 15 residues. This CDR3 is CASSQGPAGPYEQYF. The CDR3 nucleotides are TGCGCCAGCAGCCAAGGTCCCGCGGGTCCCTACGAGCAGTACTTC.

J is TRBJ2-5 and V is TRBV5-1; 8 nucleotides line up with TRBD2. With 4 bases clipped from V and 5 bases from J, the junction kept 16 bases outside the gene matches. Germline-derived CDR1 and CDR2 are SGHRS and YFSETQ. The CDR3 runs 17 residues. CDR3 DNA sequence: TGCGCCAGCAGCCTATCCAGCGGGAGTACTATTCTGGAGACCCAGTACTTC. Translating it yields CASSLSSGSTILETQYF.

To note about this clone: Within the sample, other DNA sequences also encode this same CDR3. J is TRBJ2-6 and V is TRBV6-5; no clear D gene. With 5 bases removed from V and 0 bases from J, the gap between germline ends came to 5 bases. Germline values: CDR1 MNHEY, CDR2 SVGAGI. This CDR3 region has 14 residues. DNA for the CDR3: TGTGCCAGCAGTCGTAGCTCTGGGGCCAACGTCCTGACTTTC. Translation gives CASSRSSGANVLTF.

In its sample, this clone was seen a few times. Different DNA sequences within this sample yield the same CDR3. The gene calls are TRBV7-2 and TRBJ2-5; D may match TRBD1 or TRBD2 (5 bases each). Germline V gene lookup returns CDR1 SGHTA and CDR2 FQGNSA. CDR3 length: 13 residues. The ends were cut back, 5 bases at V and 2 bases at J, with 9 bases in the middle. The CDR3 sequence is CASSRDRQETQYF. CDR3 nucleotides: TGTGCCAGCAGCCGGGACCGGCAAGAGACCCAGTACTTC.

The chain carries TRBV10-3 and TRBJ2-1; D remains unclear. The V gene's germline CDR1 is ENHRY and CDR2 SYGVKD. The V end lost 0 bases, the J end lost 8 bases, and 8 bases lay between the germline ends. This CDR3 contains 13 residues. As DNA, the CDR3 is TGTGCCATCAGTGAGTCACTGGGCCATGAGCAGTTCTTC. Its translation: CAISESLGHEQFF.

This clone was observed a handful of times. The chain links TRBV9 to TRBJ2-6, with D unresolved. V dropped 5 bases and J dropped 2 bases, with 8 bases sitting between them. Germline-derived CDR1 and CDR2 are SGDLS and YYNGEE. The CDR3 spans 14 residues. CDR3 nucleotides: TGTGCCAGCAGGGGAATTACTGGGGCCAACGTCCTGACTTTC. Translating it yields CASRGITGANVLTF.

This clone turned up a few times. This CDR3 reads CASSQLVAGGELFF. As DNA, the CDR3 is TGCGCCAGCAGCCAATTAGTAGCCGGGGGGGAGCTGTTTTTT. This sequence joins TRBV4-3 and TRBJ2-2, with D unclear. V lost 2 bases and J lost 8, with 12 bases in between. Germline CDR1 reads LGHNA; CDR2 reads YSLEER. The CDR3 has 14 residues.

This clone was seen only a few times. The V and J genes are TRBV10-3 and TRBJ1-2; D is unclear. Germline assignment: CDR1 ENHRY and CDR2 SYGVKD. V was trimmed by 6 bases and J by 6 bases, leaving 11 bases between them. CDR3 length: 12 residues. CDR3 bases: TGTGCCATCAGCCTACAGAGCCATGGCTACACCTTC. It specifies CAISLQSHGYTF.

For this clone: The sample holds other DNA sequences that translate to the same CDR3. The genes are TRBV5-1 and TRBJ2-7; D ambiguous. Trimming removed 4 bases from V and 3 bases from J, with 8 bases in between. The V gene's germline CDR1 is SGHRS and CDR2 YFSETQ. The CDR3 is made up of 12 amino acids. The CDR3 spells CASSLEGYEQYF. The CDR3 DNA reads as TGCGCCAGCAGCCTGGAAGGCTACGAGCAGTACTTC.

The CDR3 DNA follows: TGTGCCACCAAATGGGGGTGCAGGCTAGGTTCCTACGAGCAGTACGTC. Its protein product is CATKWGCRLGSYEQYV. The V and J genes are TRBV9 and TRBJ2-7; the D call may be TRBD1 or TRBD2 (5 bases each). Germline V CDR1 and CDR2: SGDLS, YYNGEE. This CDR3 contains 16 residues. V gave up 9 bases and J gave up 1 base, with 23 bases separating them.

Only a few counts were recorded for this clone. The rearrangement uses TRBV29-1 and TRBJ1-1; D gene ambiguous. The CDR3 length is 11 residues. Per germline, CDR1 SQVTM and CDR2 ANQGSEA. Between the trimmed V and J ends, which lost 7 bases and 1 base, there was a span of 7 bases. The CDR3 nucleotides read TGCAGCGCCGACAAGAACACTGAAGCTTTCTTT. Translating gives CSADKNTEAFF.

This clone was seen only a few times. This rearrangement joins TRBV6-4 to TRBJ2-2; D is unclear. The germline CDR1 and CDR2 sequences are MRHNA and SNTAGT. CDR3 size: 13 residues. V was trimmed by 6 bases and J by 0 bases, leaving 5 bases between them. The CDR3 here is CASRRTNTGELFF. CDR3 bases: TGTGCCAGCAGACGAACGAACACCGGGGAGCTGTTTTTT.

The CDR3 spells CASSSFPGDTEAFF. CDR3 DNA sequence: TGCGCCAGCAGCTCCTTCCCAGGGGACACTGAAGCTTTCTTT. This chain connects TRBV5-1 to TRBJ1-1, with D possibly being TRBD1 (6 bases). CDR3 length: 14 residues. V gave up 3 bases and J gave up 3 bases, with 12 bases separating them. Germline loops: CDR1 SGHRS, CDR2 YFSETQ. Using reference TRBV5-1 and TRBJ1-1 for the parts outside the CDR3, the full variable domain is KAGVTQTPRYLIKTRGQQVTLSCSPISGHRSVSWYQQTPGQGLQFLFEYFSETQRNKGNFPGRFSGRQFSNSRSEMNVSTLELGDSALYLCASSSFPGDTEAFFGQGTRLTVV.

This clone occurred a few times. The gene calls are TRBV19 and TRBJ2-1; D possibly corresponds to TRBD2 (6 bases). This CDR3 is built from 14 residues. V was pared by 7 bases and J by 2 bases, with 12 bases between. The V gene's germline CDR1 is LNHDA and CDR2 SQIVND (reference sequence). DNA of the CDR3: TGTGCCAGTACCCCTGGAGGGGCCTACAATGAGCAGTTCTTC. It yields the protein CASTPGGAYNEQFF.

The chain combines TRBV6-5 with TRBJ1-2; a weak D match, TRBD1 (6 bases). Trimming removed 8 bases at V and 5 bases at J, with 12 bases between. Per germline, CDR1 MNHEY and CDR2 SVGAGI. The CDR3 is made up of 12 amino acids. The DNA for the CDR3 is TGTGCCAGCGGACAGTCGGGGTATGGCTACACCTTC. This encodes CASGQSGYGYTF.

This chain links TRBV30 with TRBJ1-1, with TRBD1 matching 8 bases. The ends lost 3 bases at V and 7 bases at J; junction bases unmatched: 4. There are 12 residues in the CDR3. The germline CDR1 and CDR2 sequences are GTSNPN and SVGIG (reference sequence). The chain's CDR3 is CAWRPGQGEAFF. For the CDR3, the DNA is TGTGCCTGGAGGCCCGGACAGGGTGAAGCTTTCTTT.

This clone occurred a few times. The rearrangement joins TRBV9 to TRBJ2-3, with 10 nucleotides matching TRBD1. Germline V gene data show CDR1 as SGDLS and CDR2 as YYNGEE. The CDR3 extends over 15 amino acids. J was trimmed by 3 bases and V by 4 bases; bases with no gene match: 5. CDR3: CASSTRQGATDTQYF. Written as DNA, the CDR3 is TGTGCCAGCAGCACCCGACAGGGGGCTACAGATACGCAGTATTTT.

This clone was observed many times. The chain couples TRBV19 to TRBJ2-3; TRBD2 agrees at 10 bases. The junction had 4 bases not matched to a gene; V was cut back by 6 bases and J by 1 base. CDR1 LNHDA and CDR2 SQIVND come from the germline V gene (reference sequence). The CDR3 has 15 residues. CDR3 protein: CASRTGTSGTDTQYF. The CDR3 DNA reads TGTGCCAGTAGAACCGGGACTAGCGGCACAGATACGCAGTATTTT.

This clone appeared a few times. V is TRBV14 and J is TRBJ1-1; D is ambiguous. CDR1 is SGHDN and CDR2 is FVKESK in the germline V gene. This CDR3 has 13 amino acids. V lost 6 bases to trimming and J lost 1 base, with 9 bases between them. Written as DNA, the CDR3 is TGTGCCAGCAGACGTTTCGGGAACACTGAAGCTTTCTTT. The encoded protein is CASRRFGNTEAFF. Supplemented by reference TRBV14 and TRBJ1-1, the full variable domain reads EAGVTQFPSHSVIEKGQTVTLRCDPISGHDNLYWYRRVMGKEIKFLLHFVKESKQDESGMPNNRFLAERTGGTYSTLKVQPAELEDSGVYFCASRRFGNTEAFFGQGTRLTVV.

This chain connects TRBV5-4 to TRBJ1-2, with 9 bases lining up with TRBD1. The J segment lost 4 bases and the V segment lost 4 bases, leaving 14 bases of the junction unmatched. This CDR3 region has 17 residues. Germline lookup yields CDR1 SGHNT and CDR2 YYREEE (reference sequence). The DNA of the CDR3 is TGTGCCAGCAGCCCCCGGGACAGGGACCTTTCGGGCTATGGCTACACCTTC. It specifies CASSPRDRDLSGYGYTF.

The chain has TRBV25-1 and TRBJ1-1, with 7 positions matching TRBD1. The CDR3 extends over 15 amino acids. V shed 0 bases and J 10 bases; nucleotides not matched to a gene: 11. Germline V gene lookup returns CDR1 MGHDK and CDR2 SYGVNS. CDR3 sequence (DNA): TGTGCCAGCAGTGAATATACGACAGGGTCTCTCGTAGCTTTCTTT. It yields the protein CASSEYTTGSLVAFF.